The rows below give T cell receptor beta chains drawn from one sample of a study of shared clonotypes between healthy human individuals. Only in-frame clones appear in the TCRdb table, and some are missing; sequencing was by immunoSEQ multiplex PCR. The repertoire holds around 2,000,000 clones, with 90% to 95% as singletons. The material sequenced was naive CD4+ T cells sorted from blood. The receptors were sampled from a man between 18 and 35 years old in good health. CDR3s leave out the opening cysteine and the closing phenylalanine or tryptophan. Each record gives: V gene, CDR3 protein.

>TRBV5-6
ASRGRESFEQF
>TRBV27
ASSRTLNEQF
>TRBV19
ASSIEPLAGGGTDTQY
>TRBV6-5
ASSYSSDSSGNTIY
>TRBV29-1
SVSQPTGEPYEQY
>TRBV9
ASSVGLVGDTQY
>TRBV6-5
ASSRGQAFEAF
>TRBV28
ASREAGGNYEQY
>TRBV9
ASSVGEGATGELF
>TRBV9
ASSVVAEREETQY
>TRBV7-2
ASGWEGTSYNEQF
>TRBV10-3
AISEGTSGVTDTQY
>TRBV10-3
AISGGAGDAQY
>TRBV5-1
ASSSGTGGSTEAF
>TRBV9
ASSPGLAGNQDTQY
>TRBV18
ASSPKQGPYGYT
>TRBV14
ASSQRGQDYGYT
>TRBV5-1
ASSLNLGTSGQETQY
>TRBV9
ASSVDGGYEQY
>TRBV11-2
ASSLAGPPTSEAF
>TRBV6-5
ASSRGGKTNYGYT
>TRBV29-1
SVELARGYEQY
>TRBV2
ASSDRGLNTEAF